This T cell receptor beta chain was captured in a study of T cell responses to AZD1222 COVID-19 vaccine. Study in general: Second doses that came at about 4 or about 12 weeks were put together.

The CDR3 is 15 amino acids. Germline CDR1 MDHEN, CDR2 SYDVKM. V was clipped by 6 bases and J by 3 bases, with 16 bases between them. Overall study results and limits: Spike regions recognized by vaccine-associated CD4 TCRs spanned the protein, led by 160-218 and 743-854.

Notes on this clone: Its antigen is not known.

Generated by immunoSEQ multiplex PCR, the TCRdb table keeps only in-frame clones and is missing some. The table has 110,000 to 150,000 clones, about 89% seen once; the top ten hold about 4.5%. The receptor's source is an adult in good health. The material was peripheral blood, obtained on day 0 of AZD1222 vaccination. The rearrangement joins TRBV28 to TRBJ2-3; tentative D call: TRBD2 (6 bases). The CDR3 sequence is CASSVGGSGTDTQYF. The CDR3 DNA is TGTGCCAGCAGCGTGGGGGGAAGCGGAACAGATACGCAGTATTTT.